Below, 29 T cell receptor beta chains from the same sample are listed, as sequenced in a study of T-cell reconstitution after alpha-beta-depleted transplantation in children. This sample's TCRbeta library carried unique molecular identifier barcodes. From the PCR reads, TCRdb called clonotypes with MiXCR, one entry per CDR3 protein. The sample has 400,000 to 550,000 distinct CDR3 sequences, more than 9% seen once. The starting material was PBMCs, obtained before TCRalphabeta/CD19-depleted stem cell transplant. The receptors derive from a child aged 2-15 years with inherited bone marrow failure, due to receive a stem cell transplant.

This clonotype has at least ten counts. The rearrangement joins TRBV20-1 to TRBJ2-7, with D unresolved. Trimming took 3 bases from V and 3 from J, leaving 12 bases between them. The CDR3 is made up of 13 amino acids. Germline V gene lookup returns CDR1 DFQATT and CDR2 SNEGSKA (reference sequence). CDR3 sequence (DNA): TGCAGTGCTAGTACGGCGGCGGACTACGAGCAGTACTTC. This translates into CSASTAADYEQYF.

Ten or more counts support this clonotype. The rearrangement links TRBV7-9 to TRBJ2-7; D not certain. This CDR3 spans 13 amino acids. Germline CDR1 SEHNR, CDR2 FQNEAQ (reference sequence). The V and J ends lost 2 bases and 5 bases respectively, with 10 bases between them. In DNA form, the CDR3 reads TGTGCCAGCAGCTTAAGTCAGGCCGACGAGCAGTACTTC. It codes for CASSLSQADEQYF. Drawing the rest from reference TRBV7-9 and TRBJ2-7, the complete variable domain is DTGVSQNPRHKITKRGQNVTFRCDPISEHNRLYWYRQTLGQGPEFLTYFQNEAQLEKSRLLSDRFSAERPKGSFSTLEIQRTEQGDSAMYLCASSLSQADEQYFGPGTRLTVT.

The table lists this clonotype with many counts. The V and J genes are TRBV20-1 and TRBJ2-2; 7 nucleotides line up with TRBD2. This CDR3 region has 13 residues. Germline-derived CDR1 and CDR2 are DFQATT and SNEGSKA (reference sequence). J lost 7 bases, V lost 5 bases, and 7 bases had no gene match. CDR3 nucleotides: TGCAGTGCTCCCCGGGACTACAGCGGGGAGCTGTTTTTT. Translation: CSAPRDYSGELFF.

This clonotype came up many times. The chain couples TRBV3-1 to TRBJ2-4; D call uncertain. Germline V lookup: CDR1 LGHDT, CDR2 YNNKEL (reference sequence). V lost 5 bases and J 8 bases, leaving 10 bases between the germline ends. The CDR3 covers 12 residues. CDR3: CASSNDMDIQYF. DNA of the CDR3: TGTGCCAGCAGCAACGACATGGACATTCAGTACTTC. Looking up the rest from reference TRBV3-1 and TRBJ2-4 gives the full variable domain: DTAVSQTPKYLVTQMGNDKSIKCEQNLGHDTMYWYKQDSKKFLKIMFSYNNKELIINETVPNRFSPKSPDKAHLNLHINSLELGDSAVYFCASSNDMDIQYFGAGTRLSVL.

This clonotype has at least ten counts. V usage is TRBV7-2 and J usage is TRBJ2-7; TRBD2 matches 7 bases. The ends lost 7 bases at V and 2 bases at J; junction bases unmatched: 2. The CDR3 length is 12 residues. Germline V lookup: CDR1 SGHTA, CDR2 FQGNSA. The CDR3, as DNA: TGTGCCAGCATAGGACTAGCCTACGAGCAGTACTTC. Its translation is CASIGLAYEQYF.

This clonotype appeared many times. The chain employs TRBV20-1 and TRBJ2-3; 10 nucleotides agree with TRBD2. Unmatched junction bases numbered 10, after V lost 0 bases and J lost 4 bases. From germline, CDR1 is DFQATT and CDR2 SNEGSKA (reference sequence). The CDR3 has 17 residues. The CDR3 spells CSARDLPAGGPPDTQYF. The CDR3 bases are TGCAGTGCTAGAGATTTGCCAGCGGGAGGGCCCCCAGATACGCAGTATTTT.

The chain employs TRBV29-1 and TRBJ1-2; no reliable D call. The V and J ends lost 5 bases and 8 bases respectively, with 12 bases between them. From germline, CDR1 is SQVTM and CDR2 ANQGSEA. The CDR3 runs 11 residues. The CDR3: CSVLVGGGYTF. The CDR3 nucleotides are TGCAGCGTTCTAGTTGGTGGGGGCTACACCTTC. The full variable domain, completed using reference TRBV29-1 and TRBJ1-2, is SAVISQKPSRDICQRGTSLTIQCQVDSQVTMMFWYRQQPGQSLTLIATANQGSEATYESGFVIDKFPISRPNLTFSTLTVSNMSPEDSSIYLCSVLVGGGYTFGSGTRLTVV.

This rearrangement joins TRBV27 to TRBJ2-7; 9 bases agree with TRBD2. J was trimmed by 5 bases and V by 6 bases; bases with no gene match: 8. This CDR3 has 14 amino acids. Germline CDR1 is MNHEY and CDR2 is SMNVEV (reference sequence). The CDR3 DNA reads as TGTGCCAGCAGCCATCTAGCGGGAAGCGACGAGCAGTACTTC. This translates into CASSHLAGSDEQYF.

This clonotype showed up many times. This chain connects TRBV4-3 to TRBJ2-7; 7 bases line up with TRBD2. The CDR3 has 14 residues. V shed 5 bases, J shed 3 bases, and the junction held 7 bases outside the gene matches. CDR1 and CDR2 (germline): LGHNA, YSLEER. CDR3 amino acids: CASSKERGYYEQYF. In DNA form, the CDR3 reads TGCGCCAGCAGCAAGGAGCGGGGCTACTACGAGCAGTACTTC.

This chain links TRBV4-3 with TRBJ2-3; 9 bases map to TRBD1. This CDR3 has 17 amino acids. The germline gives CDR1 LGHNA, CDR2 YSLEER. After removal of 0 bases from V and 3 bases from J, the junction contained 7 bases not matched to a gene. Here the CDR3 DNA reads TGCGCCAGCAGCCAAGATTTAAACAGGGGGCAGACAGATACGCAGTATTTT. Its translation: CASSQDLNRGQTDTQYF.

The V call is TRBV3-1, the J call TRBJ2-1; tentatively, D is TRBD2 (5 bases). The CDR3 is 14 residues long. The V and J ends lost 0 bases and 9 bases respectively, with 12 bases between them. CDR1 and CDR2 from the germline V gene are LGHDT and YNNKEL (reference sequence). The chain's CDR3 is CASSQDPSRGEQFF. CDR3 nucleotide sequence: TGTGCCAGCAGCCAAGATCCTAGCCGGGGTGAGCAGTTCTTC.

This clonotype occurred a few times. CDR3 residues: CASGRMGTDTQYF. CDR3 DNA: TGTGCCAGTGGGAGGATGGGCACAGATACGCAGTATTTT. The chain is built from TRBV11-2 and TRBJ2-3; the D gene is possibly TRBD2 (6 bases). V gave up 9 bases and J gave up 1 base, with 11 bases separating them. The CDR3 length is 13 residues. Germline loops: CDR1 SGHAT, CDR2 FQNNGV.

This clonotype was counted ten times or more. V and J are TRBV20-1 and TRBJ2-5, with 9 bases identical to TRBD1. This CDR3 has 13 amino acids. CDR1 is DFQATT and CDR2 is SNEGSKA in the germline V gene (reference sequence). V gave up 5 bases and J gave up 5 bases; unmatched junction bases: 6. The CDR3, as DNA: TGCAGTGCTTCGGGACAGGGCCAGGAGACCCAGTACTTC. Translated: CSASGQGQETQYF.

This clonotype was recorded at least ten times. V gene TRBV4-3 combines with J gene TRBJ2-7, with TRBD2 matching 9 bases. The CDR3 is made up of 16 amino acids. Germline lookup yields CDR1 LGHNA and CDR2 YSLEER. V shed 3 bases and J 0 bases; nucleotides not matched to a gene: 6. The CDR3 DNA reads TGCGCCAGCAGCCACGGACTAGCGCAAACCTCCTACGAGCAGTACTTC. The encoded protein is CASSHGLAQTSYEQYF.

This clonotype was detected only a few times. The chain has TRBV18 and TRBJ1-5; TRBD1 might be the D (6 bases). The germline gives CDR1 KGHSH, CDR2 LQKENI. Trimming pared 3 bases from V and 4 bases from J, leaving 10 bases between. CDR3 size: 14 residues. The CDR3 region is CASSPQTGNQPQHF. As DNA, the CDR3 is TGTGCCAGCTCACCCCAGACAGGAAATCAGCCCCAGCATTTT.

Many counts were recorded for this clonotype. This chain connects TRBV11-2 to TRBJ2-7; D gene ambiguous. The germline V and J ends were trimmed by 5 bases and 3 bases, with 11 bases remaining between them. This CDR3 has 13 residues. The germline gives CDR1 SGHAT, CDR2 FQNNGV. CDR3 loop: CASSLRLRYEQYF. The CDR3 DNA sequence: TGTGCCAGCAGCCTACGGCTCCGCTACGAGCAGTACTTC. The whole variable domain, remainder taken from reference TRBV11-2 and TRBJ2-7, is EAGVAQSPRYKIIEKRQSVAFWCNPISGHATLYWYQQILGQGPKLLIQFQNNGVVDDSQLPKDRFSAERLKGVDSTLKIQPAKLEDSAVYLCASSLRLRYEQYFGPGTRLTVT.

This clonotype was found a few times. This chain joins TRBV6-5 and TRBJ2-7; 7 nucleotides agree with TRBD2. V lost 0 bases, J lost 6 bases, and 8 bases stayed unmatched. The CDR3 runs to 15 residues. Germline-derived CDR1 and CDR2 are MNHEY and SVGAGI. The DNA of the CDR3 is TGTGCCAGCAGTTACTCGGGCGGGAGCATCCTCGAGCAGTACTTC. Its translation: CASSYSGGSILEQYF.

The rearrangement links TRBV29-1 to TRBJ2-6, with D unclear. Germline assignment: CDR1 SQVTM and CDR2 ANQGSEA. Trimming cost V 5 bases and J 0 bases, with 8 bases left between them. This CDR3 contains 14 residues. DNA of the CDR3: TGCAGCGTTCCAGACGCCTCTGGGGCCAACGTCCTGACTTTC. Amino acids: CSVPDASGANVLTF.

Comment on this clonotype: This clone may be a read error of a much larger clone one base away. The conserved final phenylalanine or tryptophan is absent from the CDR3, which likely points to a read error. The rearrangement uses TRBV10-3 and TRBJ2-7; no clear D gene. The V and J ends lost 4 bases and 2 bases respectively, with 9 bases between them. The CDR3 is 13 residues long. Germline CDR1 is ENHRY and CDR2 is SYGVKD. The CDR3 region has the DNA TGTGCCATCAGTGCAGACGGTACCTACGAGCAGTACCTC. The encoded protein is CAISADGTYEQYL.

V gene TRBV30 combines with J gene TRBJ2-3; 7 bases line up with TRBD1. CDR1 is GTSNPN and CDR2 is SVGIG in the germline V gene (reference sequence). The junction had 7 bases not matched to a gene; V was cut back by 1 base and J by 3 bases. The CDR3 runs to 15 residues. CDR3 sequence: CAWSGGRGWTDTQYF. CDR3 nucleotide sequence: TGTGCCTGGAGTGGGGGCAGGGGGTGGACAGATACGCAGTATTTT.

The V gene is TRBV19, the J gene TRBJ1-1, with 7 bases aligning to TRBD1. The J segment lost 0 bases and the V segment lost 6 bases, leaving 7 bases of the junction unmatched. Germline loops: CDR1 LNHDA, CDR2 SQIVND (reference sequence). This CDR3 region has 15 residues. The CDR3 is CASRWGDSMNTEAFF. The CDR3 region has the DNA TGTGCCAGTAGATGGGGGGACAGCATGAACACTGAAGCTTTCTTT.

This clonotype was seen ten or more times. The genes are TRBV20-1 and TRBJ1-5, with D possibly being TRBD1 (5 bases). This CDR3 has 15 residues. The germline CDR1 and CDR2 sequences are DFQATT and SNEGSKA (reference sequence). The ends were cut back, 7 bases at V and 2 bases at J, with 18 bases in the middle. The CDR3, as DNA: TGCAGTGGGAGGGACTGGGAGGGAGGCAATCAGCCCCAGCATTTT. The encoded protein is CSGRDWEGGNQPQHF.

This clonotype was picked up many times. The chain combines TRBV7-2 with TRBJ2-1, with 9 bases that match TRBD1. CDR1 and CDR2 from the germline V gene are SGHTA and FQGNSA. This CDR3 is built from 19 residues. V trimming: 5 bases; J trimming: 5 bases; junction bases outside the gene matches: 19. The CDR3, as DNA: TGTGCCAGCAGCCTCGTCCCGGGACAGGGTTTATGGGGGAACAATGAGCAGTTCTTC. Protein product: CASSLVPGQGLWGNNEQFF. Drawing the rest from reference TRBV7-2 and TRBJ2-1, the complete variable domain is GAGVSQSPSNKVTEKGKDVELRCDPISGHTALYWYRQSLGQGLEFLIYFQGNSAPDKSGLPSDRFSAERTGGSVSTLTIQRTQQEDSAVYLCASSLVPGQGLWGNNEQFFGPGTRLTVL.

This clonotype was counted at least ten times. The V and J genes are TRBV18 and TRBJ2-2; maybe TRBD2 (5 bases). CDR3 size: 17 residues. Per the germline V gene, CDR1 is KGHSH and CDR2 is LQKENI. V lost 1 base to trimming and J lost 2 bases, with 14 bases between them. The CDR3 protein is CASSPRTLALNTGELFF. The DNA of the CDR3 is TGTGCCAGCTCACCACGTACTCTAGCCTTAAACACCGGGGAGCTGTTTTTT.

In the case of this clonotype: A read error is possible here, since a much larger clone lies one base away. V usage is TRBV5-5 and J usage is TRBJ2-3; the D call may be TRBD1 or TRBD2 (6 bases each). The CDR3 totals 15 residues. Trimming took off 6 bases at V and 3 bases at J, with 17 bases between the two ends. Germline V lookup: CDR1 SGHKS, CDR2 YYEKEE (reference sequence). CDR3 loop: CASNSRGRRTDTQYF. Here the CDR3 DNA reads TGTGCCAGCAACTCTAGGGGGAGGCGGACAGATACGCAGTATTTT.

The table lists this clonotype with many counts. The J gene is TRBJ1-5, the V gene TRBV27, with D perhaps TRBD1 (6 bases). This CDR3 has 12 residues. Germline assignment: CDR1 MNHEY and CDR2 SMNVEV (reference sequence). Trimming pared 7 bases from V and 6 bases from J, leaving 10 bases between. DNA for the CDR3: TGTGCCAGCAAGAAGGGGGGTCAGCCCCAGCATTTT. This codes for CASKKGGQPQHF.

This clonotype was seen at least ten times. V gene TRBV3-1 combines with J gene TRBJ1-2; D is uncertain. Germline assignment: CDR1 LGHDT and CDR2 YNNKEL (reference sequence). Trimming stripped 1 base from V and 4 bases from J, with 7 bases between. This CDR3 spans 13 amino acids. The CDR3 is CASSQGRIYGYTF. In nucleotides, the CDR3 is TGTGCCAGCAGCCAAGGCAGGATCTATGGCTACACCTTC.

This clonotype was seen ten or more times. J is TRBJ1-5 and V is TRBV27; the match to TRBD1 covers 7 bases. Germline V lookup: CDR1 MNHEY, CDR2 SMNVEV (reference sequence). This CDR3 contains 14 residues. The trim removed 5 bases at V and 2 bases at J, leaving 3 bases unmatched. CDR3 nucleotides: TGTGCCAGCAGTCATACAGGGGGCAATCAGCCCCAGCATTTT. Amino acids: CASSHTGGNQPQHF.

This clonotype appeared many times. This sequence joins TRBV5-6 and TRBJ2-1, with a tentative D call TRBD2 (5 bases). The CDR3 runs 15 residues. Germline V gene sequence: CDR1 SGHDT, CDR2 YYEEEE. Trimming left V 0 bases short and J 9 bases short, with 16 bases between. CDR3 region: CASSLAGPGLGEQFF. The CDR3 DNA is TGTGCCAGCAGCTTGGCCGGGCCCGGACTGGGTGAGCAGTTCTTC.